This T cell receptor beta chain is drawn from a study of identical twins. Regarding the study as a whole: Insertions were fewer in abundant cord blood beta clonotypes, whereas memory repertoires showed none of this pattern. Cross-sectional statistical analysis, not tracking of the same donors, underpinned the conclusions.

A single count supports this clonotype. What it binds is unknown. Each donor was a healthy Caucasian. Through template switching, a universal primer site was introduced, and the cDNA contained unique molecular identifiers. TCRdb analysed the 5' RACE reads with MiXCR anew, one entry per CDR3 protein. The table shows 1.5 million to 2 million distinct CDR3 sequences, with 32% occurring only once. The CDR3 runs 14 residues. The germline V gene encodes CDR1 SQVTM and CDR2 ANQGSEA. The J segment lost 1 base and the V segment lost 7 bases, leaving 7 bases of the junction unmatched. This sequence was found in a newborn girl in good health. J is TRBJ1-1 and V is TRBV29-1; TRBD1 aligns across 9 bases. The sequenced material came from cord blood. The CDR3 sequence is CSGHTGGANTEAFF. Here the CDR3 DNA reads TGCAGCGGGCATACAGGGGGCGCGAACACTGAAGCTTTCTTT.